This record looks at one T cell receptor (beta chain) sequence and its context. Its target antigen remains unknown. Qualities for individual bases were not recorded, and no much larger clone is one base off. The cohort was made up of 666 healthy bone marrow donors. All cohort members were sampled while nominally healthy, although unrecorded immune exposures were likely present. The donor tested CMV seropositive, placing the donor among the 250 to 350 seropositive members of the cohort. Every donor gave a peripheral blood sample, and the peripheral blood mononuclear cells from that sample were used for TCR beta sequencing. Genomic DNA extraction from the blood cell samples was performed with the Qiagen DNeasy Blood Extraction Kit. Trimming leaves V shorter by 6 bases and J shorter by 3 bases, with the junction holding 7 bases beyond the gene matches. There are 16 amino acids in the CDR3, from cysteine to phenylalanine inclusive. Only the CDR3 part of the read is kept: 48 bases, read in frame from the first base. The germline V gene yields SNHLY for CDR1 and FYNNEI for CDR2.

This record belongs to a study of cytomegalovirus exposure and HLA in healthy donors (dated by TCRdb to about 2017). Background on the whole study: According to an earlier analysis of 450 to 650 of the donors, 150 million to 200 million T cells yielded roughly 110 million unique TCR beta sequences and approximately 280 Gb of sequence data. Several DR-DQ haplotypes were handled as single units for association and clustering, since linkage in the cohort was strong. Across 300 to 400 genotyped donors of the cohort, an average of roughly 250,000 unique TCR beta nucleotide sequences per donor were sequenced, and around 20% of those sequences were non-productive. A later genetic analysis took genome-wide SNP genotypes for about 65% of the 666 donors and used that subset as a discovery cohort. The number of typed donors differed by locus: roughly 629-640 for A, B, C, DRB1 and DQB1; some 540 for DQA1; about 600 for DPA1; and 450 to 480 for DPB1. Approximately 300 gigabases of sequencing data and 78 million or so unique TCR sequences were included in an early release covering 550 to 650 HLA-typed donors. The study used immunosequencing to profile the T cell repertoires of under 700 subjects and linked those repertoires to cytomegalovirus serostatus. HLA typing included class I and class II loci at four-digit resolution. To decide whether each TCR beta V gene segment behaved as functional or pseudogenic, an earlier analysis of some 570 of the donors relied on high-throughput TCR beta sequencing. The study was designed to test whether signatures of past pathogen exposure could be identified by cataloging public T cell receptors. To study patterns of TCR occurrence, a later analysis re-analyzed previously published TCR beta repertoires from several hundred donors and added high-resolution HLA genotyping. The study combined high-throughput TCR immunosequencing, statistical association of individual TCRs with disease status, and machine learning to predict cytomegalovirus infection status. Rather than using new phenotypic data, the later analysis identified candidate immune exposures from TCR beta sequences and from how often those sequences occurred across donors. Alongside the repertoire data, information on donor age, sex, ethnicity and CMV serostatus was compiled. The genetic ancestry cluster associated with self-reported Caucasian donors included 80% to 90% of the 300 to 400 genotyped donors. A separate validation cohort of approximately 120 different subjects was used in addition to the 666-subject first cohort. All discovery cohort repertoires had been generated on a single sequencing platform. Paper-wide results and their limitations: In vitro tests confirmed that a few of the cytomegalovirus-associated TCR beta chains recognize cytomegalovirus antigens. According to a later analysis, TCR association rates differed among HLA loci, with DRB1 alleles showing the most associated TCRs and HLA-C alleles showing the fewest. Over 15 rarely observed V segments, including chromosome 9 orphons, were excluded from the earlier analysis of 550 to 700 of the donors because counts were too low. In a later analysis, several top co-occurrence clusters were reported to appear linked to parvovirus B19, influenza, CMV and Epstein-Barr virus. Specific HLA alleles were associated with over 15,000 TCR beta sequences at a false discovery rate of 0.05 in a later analysis. The authors suggested that the approach could potentially be extended to other disease states and immunological phenotypes. CMV serostatus was the only immune exposure information available for the cohort. Roughly uniform sequencing depth across donors was assumed in presence/absence analyses, although this assumption may not hold. A further reported finding was that TCR beta sequences accurately predicted the HLA-A and HLA-B alleles for most subjects in the first cohort. Cytomegalovirus status was reported to be diagnosed by the classifier with high specificity and sensitivity in both the original and validation cohorts. Because some donors lacked HLA typing at each locus, the association tests relied only on the typed subset. In an earlier analysis of some 500 of the donors, most TCR beta V segments appeared in productive rearrangements about 87% or about 30% of the time, broadly matching IMGT annotations. Most CMV-associated TCR beta chains appeared to be HLA-restricted in a later analysis, and the HLA associations seemed to be driven largely by CMV exposure. The sequencing pipeline was judged likely to have produced a cluster of highly shared sequence variants as a technical artifact. A total of fewer than 200 TCR beta chains were listed by the study as associated with cytomegalovirus. V-gene and J-gene trimming of TCR beta chains was associated with a missense DCLRE1C variant in a later genetic analysis, and the association was replicated in an independent cohort. A later analysis found that HLA-associated TCR beta chains were more clonally expanded and had lower generation probabilities than equally common non-associated chains. Compared with the roughly 600-donor mean, donors in an Asian-associated ancestry cluster had fewer N-insertions in productive TCRs, according to a later genetic analysis. When HLA alleles, especially DR and DQ, strongly co-occurred, attributing TCR associations to individual alleles was difficult. Some IMGT-functional V segments, including TRBV6-2 and TRBV6-3, could not be distinguished by the 87-base-pair reads and were therefore excluded. Linkage disequilibrium might explain the correlated functional status among segregating V segments, but an unknown experimental factor could not be ruled out. Across donors, most TCR sequences were observed very rarely, whereas some public TCRs were present in many individuals. Only TCR beta chains were sequenced in this cohort, and the absence of alpha or paired-chain data limited detectable features.

Library construction relied on the immunoSEQ multiplex PCR assay. The multiplex PCR relied on a mix of 60 forward primers for TCR Vbeta segments and 13 reverse primers for TCR Jbeta segments. The CDR3 region of rearranged TCR beta genes was amplified from genomic DNA by a multiplex PCR assay. Amplified TCR beta libraries were sequenced as 87-base-pair reads on the Illumina HiSeq System. Concerning the study's data processing: A later analysis counted tens of millions of unique TCR beta chains across the 550 to 700 repertoires, and roughly 10 million of these chains were shared by at least two donors. To remove PCR and sequencing errors, raw reads were error-corrected and collapsed into unique sequences using a nearest-neighbor algorithm that merged closely related sequences. To assign V, D and J gene segments, CDR3 sequences were aligned to IMGT reference sequences. For a sequence to be retained, a match of at least six nucleotides to both a V gene segment and a J gene segment was required. A rearrangement counted as productive if the CDR3 had no stop codons and remained in frame with V and J, and every other rearrangement counted as non-productive. Following IMGT convention, CDR3 was defined as the stretch from the second conserved V-encoded cysteine up to the conserved J-encoded phenylalanine. Sequences without an unambiguous match to a single V gene segment were excluded from the earlier analysis of over 500 of the donors. An earlier analysis of fewer than 650 of the donors classified V segments as functional when productive rearrangements were above 56.7% and as segregating when the standard deviation between donors was above 5%. To diagnose cytomegalovirus status from the catalog of TCR beta chain sequences, a statistical classification framework was built. A later analysis assigned V and J genes by comparing TCR nucleotide sequences with IMGT/GENE-DB human TR gene sequences. In a later analysis, CDR3 sequences and most-parsimonious VDJ recombination scenarios were assigned using the TCRdist pipeline. In a later analysis, each TCR beta chain was defined by its CDR3 amino acid sequence together with its V-gene family, and reads lacking a unique V-gene family were excluded. A later analysis removed 500 to 600 highly shared, low-generation-probability nucleotide sequences to deal with suspected cross-contamination and a sequencing artifact. A later analysis calculated a clonal expansion index for each public chain from normalized within-repertoire ranks of inferred template counts. In a later analysis, generation probabilities were computed with a VDJ recombination model fitted to out-of-frame rearrangements, and the resulting probabilities were checked against IGoR. A later analysis scored TCR-TCR, TCR-HLA and TCR-CMV co-occurrence with hypergeometric tests, applying a repertoire-size bias correction to TCR pairs. In a later analysis, false discovery rates were estimated by permuting HLA or CMV assignments 20 times. A later analysis grouped co-occurring TCRs with DBSCAN, adding TCRdist sequence similarity when clustering within HLA-allele-positive subsets. Repertoires with fewer than 30,000 or more than 120,000 public chains, plus five repertoires with anomalous nucleotide sharing, were excluded from co-occurrence clustering. As stored in TCRdb, this immuneACCESS dataset retains in-frame rearrangements with V and J assigned. A fraction of the clones does not appear; measured against another copy, unresolved V genes explain less than half of the discrepancy, and the remainder lacks a known reason. V, J and clone size derive from that table, while D and trimming were established from the DNA sequence. The sample has under 200,000 clones on record, just under 80% of them singletons. Of the sample, 4.5% to 7.5% falls within the top ten clones.

The sample was PBMCs. The sequence was collected from a woman aged 25 to 39 in good health and CMV-seropositive. In this chain, TRBV2 is recombined with TRBJ2-3; TRBD2 matches 12 bases in the middle. The CDR3 reads CASRRTSGVLTDTQYF. The DNA sequence reads TGTGCCAGCAGGAGGACTAGCGGGGTACTGACAGATACGCAGTATTTT. Beyond the CDR3, the reference TRBV2 and TRBJ2-3 genes provide the residues; the full variable domain reads: EPEVTQTPSHQVTQMGQEVILRCVPISNHLYFYWYRQILGQKVEFLVSFYNNEISEKSEIFDDQFSVERPDGSNFTLKIRSTKLEDSAMYFCASRRTSGVLTDTQYFGPGTRLTVL.